This record looks at one T cell receptor (beta chain) sequence and its context. This clonotype has a handful of counts. Its antigen remains undetermined. This may stem from a read error, because a much larger clone lies one nucleotide away. The iRepertoire nested amplicon-rescue multiplex PCR (arm-PCR) platform was used to amplify TCR alpha and beta CDR3 regions from RNA. One-step reverse transcription and amplification used about 95-400 ng of tissue mRNA or PBMC total RNA as input. Following bead purification, Illumina adapters were added by a secondary multiplex PCR, and the libraries were gel-purified between 200 and 400 bp. Internal 6-nucleotide barcodes were carried by the libraries and were used for demultiplexing. Sequencing of libraries was performed on an Illumina MiSeq with 2x220 or 2x250 nucleotide paired-end reads. The authors processed their data as follows. Paired reads were merged using FLASH 1.2.11 and were aligned to the GRCh37 human genome using BWA-MEM, after which TRA and TRB reads were extracted. An IMGT-derived reference of cassette sequences and CDR3 motifs, with pseudogenes included, was used for V and J assignment. Reads were translated in three frames, and productive CDR3s were defined as those with a C...FGXG motif and no stop codons. A clonotype was defined as a unique combination of a V-J cassette pair and a CDR3 amino acid sequence. Hamming distance filtering was applied to reads, with thresholds set by the sequence error rate of each sample in mapped regions. TCRdb reanalyzed the raw reads on its own, using fastp at Q25 for trimming and MiXCR for clone calling, and kept in-frame beta chains. When rows share a CDR3 protein, they turn into one entry using the most common DNA and genes. The V and J calls follow TCRdb's processing rather than the paper's. The sample records 100,000 to 150,000 distinct CDR3 sequences, 23% of which are singletons. The top ten constitute around 15% of the sample.

Germline trimming: 5 bases from V, 2 bases from J; junction bases outside gene matches: 3. Measured from the cysteine to the phenylalanine, the CDR3 is 14 residues long. Of all the DNA, just the CDR3 is kept, 42 bases in frame from base 1. CDR1 and CDR2 (MNHEY, SVGEGT) derive from the germline V gene. The source of the sample is a study of glioma-infiltrating T cells listed by TCRdb under 2016. Context from the whole study: Sequencing of TCR alpha- and beta-chain repertoires was performed on glioma tissue, on non-neoplastic brain tissue, and on matched peripheral blood mononuclear cells. To measure divergence between tissue and blood T-cell populations, each tissue-infiltrating repertoire was compared with the peripheral blood repertoire of the same patient. The paired cohort comprised three low-grade glioma patients, about 8 primary glioblastoma patients and three non-glioma patients contributing non-neoplastic brain tissue.

On the study overall, not on this receptor specifically: VJ-independent divergence between tissue and blood was below expectation in non-neoplastic patients but above expectation in all gliomas, especially low-grade gliomas. Group comparisons rested on small numbers: three non-neoplastic, three low-grade glioma and roughly 8 glioblastoma patients. Only a very small number of CDR3 sequences turned up in both tissue and blood, a result put down to high CDR3 diversity combined with limited sampling.

The sample consisted of glioma tissue, nonneoplastic brain tissue, or PBMCs (not recorded which). This receptor chain uses TRBV6-2 or TRBV6-3 and TRBJ2-5, and 9 junctional nucleotides match TRBD1. The sequence came from a human donor with low-grade glioma or glioblastoma, undergoing nonglioma brain surgery, or in good health (not recorded which). CDR3 loop: CASSGGQGQETQYF. Read as DNA, the sequence is TGTGCCAGCAGTGGCGGACAGGGGCAAGAGACCCAGTACTTC.